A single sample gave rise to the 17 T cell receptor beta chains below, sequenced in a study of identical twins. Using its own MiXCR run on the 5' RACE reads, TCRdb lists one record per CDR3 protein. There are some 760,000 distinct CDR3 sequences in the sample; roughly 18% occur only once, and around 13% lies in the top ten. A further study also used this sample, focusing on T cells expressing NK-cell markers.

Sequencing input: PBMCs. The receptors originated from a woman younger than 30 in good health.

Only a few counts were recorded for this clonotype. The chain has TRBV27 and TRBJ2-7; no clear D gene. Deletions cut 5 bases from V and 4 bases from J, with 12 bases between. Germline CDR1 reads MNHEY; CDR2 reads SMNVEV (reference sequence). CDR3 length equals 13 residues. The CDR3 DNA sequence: TGTGCCAGCAGTCTCTCCGTAGGGTACGAGCAGTACTTC. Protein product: CASSLSVGYEQYF.

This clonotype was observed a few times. In nucleotides, the CDR3 is TGCAGTGCTAGAGTAGACGTTCTTAATAATTCACCCCTCCACTTT. Amino acids: CSARVDVLNNSPLHF. The chain uses TRBV20-1 and TRBJ1-6; D unclear. The CDR3 covers 15 residues. Germline CDR1 is DFQATT and CDR2 is SNEGSKA (reference sequence). V was pared by 1 base and J by 5 bases, with 12 bases between.

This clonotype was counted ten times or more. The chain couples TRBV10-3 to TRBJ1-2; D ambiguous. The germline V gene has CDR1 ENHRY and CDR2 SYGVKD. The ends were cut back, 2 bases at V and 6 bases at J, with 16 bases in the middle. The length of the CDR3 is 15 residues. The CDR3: CAISEPPILADGYTF. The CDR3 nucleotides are TGTGCCATCAGTGAGCCCCCCATCCTCGCGGATGGCTACACCTTC.

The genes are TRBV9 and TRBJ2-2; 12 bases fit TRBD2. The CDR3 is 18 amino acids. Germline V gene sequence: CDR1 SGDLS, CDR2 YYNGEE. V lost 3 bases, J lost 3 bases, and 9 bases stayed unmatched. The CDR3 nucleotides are TGTGCCAGCAGCGACCGACTAGCGGGGGTAACGGACACCGGGGAGCTGTTTTTT. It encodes CASSDRLAGVTDTGELFF.

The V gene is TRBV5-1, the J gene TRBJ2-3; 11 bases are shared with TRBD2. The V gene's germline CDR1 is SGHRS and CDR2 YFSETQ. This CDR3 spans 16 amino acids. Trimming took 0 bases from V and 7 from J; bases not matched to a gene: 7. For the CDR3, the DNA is TGCGCCAGCAGCTTGGAACCTAGCGGGGGGCCCCATACGCAGTATTTT. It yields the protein CASSLEPSGGPHTQYF.

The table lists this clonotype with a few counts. CDR3: CSARGPDETETQYF. CDR3 DNA: TGCAGTGCCAGGGGACCCGATGAGACGGAGACCCAGTACTTC. The chain links TRBV20-1 to TRBJ2-5; maybe TRBD1 (6 bases). Looked up from germline, CDR1 is DFQATT and CDR2 is SNEGSKA (reference sequence). V shed 6 bases and J shed 5 bases, with 19 bases lying between them. This CDR3 spans 14 amino acids.

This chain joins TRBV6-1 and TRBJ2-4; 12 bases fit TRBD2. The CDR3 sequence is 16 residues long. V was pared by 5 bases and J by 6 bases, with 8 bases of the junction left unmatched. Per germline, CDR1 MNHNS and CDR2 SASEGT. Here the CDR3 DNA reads TGTGCCAGCAGTCCAGCTCTAGCGGGAGGGCGAAACATTCAGTACTTC. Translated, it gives CASSPALAGGRNIQYF.

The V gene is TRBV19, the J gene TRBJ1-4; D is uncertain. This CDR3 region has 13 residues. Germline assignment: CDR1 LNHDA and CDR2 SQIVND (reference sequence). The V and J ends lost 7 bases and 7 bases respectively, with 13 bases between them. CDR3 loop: CASIEGYGEKLFF. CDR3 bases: TGTGCCAGTATCGAGGGATACGGTGAAAAACTGTTTTTT. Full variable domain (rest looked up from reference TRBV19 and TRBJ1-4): DGGITQSPKYLFRKEGQNVTLSCEQNLNHDAMYWYRQDPGQGLRLIYYSQIVNDFQKGDIAEGYSVSREKKESFPLTVTSAQKNPTAFYLCASIEGYGEKLFFGSGTQLSVL.

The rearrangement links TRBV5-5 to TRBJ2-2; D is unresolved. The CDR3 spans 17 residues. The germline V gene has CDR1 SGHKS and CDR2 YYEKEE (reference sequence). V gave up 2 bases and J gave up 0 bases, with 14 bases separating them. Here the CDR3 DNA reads TGTGCCAGCAGCTTCCCAAGCTTAGCACCGAACACCGGGGAGCTGTTTTTT. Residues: CASSFPSLAPNTGELFF. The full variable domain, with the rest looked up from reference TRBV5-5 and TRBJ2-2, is DAGVTQSPTHLIKTRGQQVTLRCSPISGHKSVSWYQQVLGQGPQFIFQYYEKEERGRGNFPDRFSARQFPNYSSELNVNALLLGDSALYLCASSFPSLAPNTGELFFGEGSRLTVL.

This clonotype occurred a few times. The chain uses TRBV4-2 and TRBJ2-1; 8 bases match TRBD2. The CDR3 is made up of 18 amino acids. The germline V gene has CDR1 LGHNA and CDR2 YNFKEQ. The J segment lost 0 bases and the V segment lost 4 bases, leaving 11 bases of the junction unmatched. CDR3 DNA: TGTGCCAGCAGCCGCAGACTAGCGCGCGAAACCTCCTACAATGAGCAGTTCTTC. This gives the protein CASSRRLARETSYNEQFF.

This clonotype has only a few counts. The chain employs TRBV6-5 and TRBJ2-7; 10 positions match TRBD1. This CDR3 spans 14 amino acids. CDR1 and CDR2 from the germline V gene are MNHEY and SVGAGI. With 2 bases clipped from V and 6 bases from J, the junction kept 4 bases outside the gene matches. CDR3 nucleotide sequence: TGTGCCAGCAGTTACCGGGACAGGGGAAGCGAGCAGTACTTC. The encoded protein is CASSYRDRGSEQYF.

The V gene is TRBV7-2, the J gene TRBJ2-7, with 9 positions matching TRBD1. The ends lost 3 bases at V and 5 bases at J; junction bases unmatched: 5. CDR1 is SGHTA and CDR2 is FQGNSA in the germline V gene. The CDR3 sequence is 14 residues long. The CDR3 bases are TGTGCCAGCAGCTTCGCACAGGGGGCCCACGAGCAGTACTTC. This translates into CASSFAQGAHEQYF. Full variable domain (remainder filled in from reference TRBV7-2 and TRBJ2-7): GAGVSQSPSNKVTEKGKDVELRCDPISGHTALYWYRQSLGQGLEFLIYFQGNSAPDKSGLPSDRFSAERTGGSVSTLTIQRTQQEDSAVYLCASSFAQGAHEQYFGPGTRLTVT.

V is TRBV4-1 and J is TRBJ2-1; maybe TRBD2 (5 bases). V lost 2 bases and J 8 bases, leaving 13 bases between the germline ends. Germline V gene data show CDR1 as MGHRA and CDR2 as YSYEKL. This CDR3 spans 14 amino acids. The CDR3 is CASSQYSGIHEQFF. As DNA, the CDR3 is TGCGCCAGCAGCCAATATTCCGGGATCCATGAGCAGTTCTTC.

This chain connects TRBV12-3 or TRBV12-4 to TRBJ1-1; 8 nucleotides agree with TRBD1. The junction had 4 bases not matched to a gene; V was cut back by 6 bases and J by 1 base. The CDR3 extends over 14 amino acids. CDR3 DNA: TGTGCCAGCAGATCACAGGGGGGGAACACTGAAGCTTTCTTT. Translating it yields CASRSQGGNTEAFF.

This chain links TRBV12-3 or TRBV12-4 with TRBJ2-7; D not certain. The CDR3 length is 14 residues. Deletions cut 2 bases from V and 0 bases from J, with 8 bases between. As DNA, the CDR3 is TGTGCCAGCAGTTTAACGGCTTCCTCCTACGAGCAGTACTTC. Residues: CASSLTASSYEQYF.

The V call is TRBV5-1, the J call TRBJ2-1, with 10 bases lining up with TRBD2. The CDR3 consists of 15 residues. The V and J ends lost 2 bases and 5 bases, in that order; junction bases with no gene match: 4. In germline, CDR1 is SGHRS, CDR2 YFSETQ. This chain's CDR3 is CASSFTSGRDNEQFF. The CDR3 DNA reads TGCGCCAGCAGCTTTACCAGCGGGAGGGACAATGAGCAGTTCTTC.

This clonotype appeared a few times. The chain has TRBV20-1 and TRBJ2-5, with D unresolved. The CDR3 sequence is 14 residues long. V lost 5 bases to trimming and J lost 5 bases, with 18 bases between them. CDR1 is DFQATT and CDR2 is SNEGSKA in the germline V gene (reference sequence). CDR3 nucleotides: TGCAGTGCTCACGGAGACACCTCCCACGAGACCCAGTACTTC. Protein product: CSAHGDTSHETQYF.